The source of this T cell receptor beta chain is a study of T cells in Graves' hyperthyroidism and ophthalmopathy. Points from the study as a whole: Ophthalmopathy, as predicted by the model, came a median roughly 6.5 months after the prediction. Blood samples included most of the expanded thyroid clonotypes exceeding 0.001.

First hyperthyroidism diagnosis is when the blood sample was obtained, before any ophthalmopathy symptoms. From germline, CDR1 is LNHDA and CDR2 SQIVND (reference sequence). The germline V and J ends were trimmed by 3 bases and 0 bases, with 15 bases remaining between them. The CDR3 runs 17 residues. This clonotype was counted many times. Its antigen is undetermined. It was RNA transcripts that yielded the amplified TCR beta CDR3 regions. The study used the HTBI primer set for a first-round RT-PCR of the TCR CDR3. TCRdb used MiXCR to reprocess the multiplex PCR reads, holding one entry per CDR3 protein. Of some 300,000 distinct CDR3 sequences listed, about an eighth were seen once; the top ten hold roughly 8.5%.

Source material: blood. The receptor's source is a woman in her thirties with Graves' hyperthyroidism that later progressed to Graves' ophthalmopathy. The chain recombines TRBV19 with TRBJ1-5; D is undetermined. As DNA, the CDR3 is TGTGCCAGTAGTATCTTTTCGGCTACTCCTAGCAATCAGCCCCAGCATTTT. Translation gives CASSIFSATPSNQPQHF.